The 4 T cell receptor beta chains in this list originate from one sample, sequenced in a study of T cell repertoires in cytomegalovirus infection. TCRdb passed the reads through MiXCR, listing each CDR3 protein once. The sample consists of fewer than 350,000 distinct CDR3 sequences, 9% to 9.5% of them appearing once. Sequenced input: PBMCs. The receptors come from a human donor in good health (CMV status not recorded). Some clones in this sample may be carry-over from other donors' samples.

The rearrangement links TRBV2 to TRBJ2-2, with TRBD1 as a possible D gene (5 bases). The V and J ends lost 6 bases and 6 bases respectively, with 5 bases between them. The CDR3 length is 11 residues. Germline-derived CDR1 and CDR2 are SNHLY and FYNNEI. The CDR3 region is CASRGAGELFF. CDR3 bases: TGTGCCAGCAGAGGGGCCGGGGAGCTGTTTTTT.

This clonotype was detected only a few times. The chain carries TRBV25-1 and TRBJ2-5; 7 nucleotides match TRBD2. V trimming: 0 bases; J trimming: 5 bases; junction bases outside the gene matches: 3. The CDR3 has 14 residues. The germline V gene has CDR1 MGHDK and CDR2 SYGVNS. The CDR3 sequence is CASSEYGRAETQYF. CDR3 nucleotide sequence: TGTGCCAGCAGTGAATATGGGAGGGCTGAGACCCAGTACTTC.

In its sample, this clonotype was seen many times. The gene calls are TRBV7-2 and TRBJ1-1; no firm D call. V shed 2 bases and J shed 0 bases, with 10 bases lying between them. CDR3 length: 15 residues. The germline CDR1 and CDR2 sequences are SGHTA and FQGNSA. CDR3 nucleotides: TGTGCCAGCAGCTTAAGATCGGGTGTGAACACTGAAGCTTTCTTT. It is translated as CASSLRSGVNTEAFF.

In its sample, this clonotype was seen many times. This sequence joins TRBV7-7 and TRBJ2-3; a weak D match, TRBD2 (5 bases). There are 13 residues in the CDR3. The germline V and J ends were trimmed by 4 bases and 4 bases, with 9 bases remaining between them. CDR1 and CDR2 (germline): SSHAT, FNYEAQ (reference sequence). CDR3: CASSSGGPDTQYF. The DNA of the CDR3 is TGTGCCAGCAGCTCAGGCGGGCCAGATACGCAGTATTTT.